Given below is one TCR beta chain in context. Other DNA sequences of this sample code for an identical CDR3. The data were taken from a study of blood T cell repertoires in COVID-19. Background on the study: Specimens from acute and convalescent COVID-19 originated in the United States, Italy and Spain. T cells, B-cell-depleted T cells, or PBMCs supplied cDNA or gDNA.

Per the study methods: Cell counts per sample came from amplifying reference gene primers. Sequencing was performed with immunoSEQ multiplex PCR; in TCRdb, only in-frame clones are kept and a portion is missing. The D gene and trimming were derived from the DNA, and the V and J assignments and clone size from that table. The repertoire consists of some 140,000 clones, with around 85% occurring once and the leading ten covering about 31%. Germline CDR1 reads LNHNV; CDR2 reads YYDKDF (reference sequence). This CDR3 has 13 amino acids. Deletions cut 3 bases from V and 7 bases from J, with 9 bases between.

Sequenced input: peripheral blood. This clonotype was obtained from an older woman with acute or convalescent COVID-19. This chain uses TRBV15 with TRBJ2-2; the D is unclear. The DNA of the CDR3 is TGTGCCACCAGCAGGGCGGATGGCGGGGAGCTGTTTTTT. As protein: CATSRADGGELFF.